This is a list of T cell receptor beta chains from one sample in a study of CXCR3-negative and CXCR3-positive naive CD8 T cells. TCRdb reprocessed the 5' RACE reads, keeping one entry per CDR3 protein, no DNA. The sample data list roughly 130,000 distinct CDR3 sequences. Sequencing input: naive CXCR3+ CD8+ T cells from blood. Receptors were obtained from a human donor in good health. Some clones in this sample may be carry-over from other donors' samples. CDR3s include the opening cysteine and the closing phenylalanine or tryptophan. Each record gives: CDR3 length, V gene, J gene, CDR3 protein.

14	TRBV28	TRBJ2-1	CASRRQGLYNEQFF
15	TRBV20-1	TRBJ2-1	CSARAWRASYNEQFF
15	TRBV12-3/TRBV12-4	TRBJ2-1	CASSSSEDRYNEQFF
18	TRBV6-7	TRBJ2-1	CASSYPTTRGALYNEQFF
16	TRBV29-1	TRBJ2-1	CSVGGVSGRPANEQFF
14	TRBV20-1	TRBJ2-3	CSGRGRGDEDTQYF
17	TRBV5-5	TRBJ2-5	CASSLVGAGGTIETQYF
12	TRBV5-1	TRBJ2-7	CASNDGLYEQYF
15	TRBV7-9	TRBJ2-3	CASSSSPDGRDTQYF
18	TRBV7-9	TRBJ1-1	CASSPLLGVGILNTEAFF
15	TRBV5-1	TRBJ2-3	CASSPWEGGTDTQYF
11	TRBV12-3/TRBV12-4	TRBJ2-7	CASGTDYEQYF
14	TRBV7-2	TRBJ2-7	CASSLGTDSYEQYF
13	TRBV7-6	TRBJ2-7	CVSSFDRASEQYF
15	TRBV5-5	TRBJ1-1	CASSPGDRGWDEAFF
11	TRBV2	TRBJ2-7	CASSSTCEQHF
14	TRBV12-3/TRBV12-4	TRBJ2-2	CASSLALNTGELFF
16	TRBV9	TRBJ2-7	CASSPTDSIYNYEQYF
14	TRBV5-1	TRBJ2-7	CASSFGTASYEQYF
16	TRBV19	TRBJ2-7	CASSESWREIDNEQYF
14	TRBV5-4	TRBJ2-1	CASSFIADYNEQFF
13	TRBV5-1	TRBJ2-7	CASSSDRTYEQYF
12	TRBV5-1	TRBJ1-1	CASKVQGDEAFF
16	TRBV9	TRBJ1-4	CASSGGQGAAGEKLFF
13	TRBV20-1	TRBJ1-1	CSARKGENTEAFF
15	TRBV4-1	TRBJ1-2	CASSQDGQASYGYTF
11	TRBV12-3/TRBV12-4	TRBJ2-1	CASSLADEQFF
17	TRBV10-1	TRBJ2-1	CASSESGVAGFYNEQFF
16	TRBV4-1	TRBJ2-3	CASSQEAGRTGDTQYF
19	TRBV12-3/TRBV12-4	TRBJ2-1	CASSFQRFMGASGYGEQFF
14	TRBV6-2/TRBV6-3	TRBJ1-1	CASSYVGVDTEAFF
14	TRBV7-2	TRBJ2-7	CASSQAAGTYEQYF
15	TRBV15	TRBJ2-7	CATSHHRGGTYEQYF
13	TRBV7-9	TRBJ2-1	CASSSDQYNEQFF
13	TRBV29-1	TRBJ2-1	CSVVLAAYNEQFF
16	TRBV23-1	TRBJ2-5	CASSQGPREGQETQYF
15	TRBV27	TRBJ2-1	CASSQDRRGYNEQFF
15	TRBV7-9	TRBJ2-2	CASSSGPSNTGELFF
16	TRBV5-6	TRBJ2-1	CASSTGLAGVFNEQFF
14	TRBV9	TRBJ1-1	CASSIWTANTEAFF
16	TRBV5-1	TRBJ2-7	CASSLLPVGETYEQYF
16	TRBV7-9	TRBJ2-7	CASSALKPGQGYEQYF
16	TRBV28	TRBJ2-7	CASVGGDWTSSYEQYF
12	TRBV20-1	TRBJ1-1	CSALRGNTEAFF
14	TRBV19	TRBJ1-2	CASSISGGAEGYTF
15	TRBV15	TRBJ1-1	CATSRVRTMNTEAFF
19	TRBV5-1	TRBJ2-5	CASSLYRTGEALVGETQYF
12	TRBV6-2/TRBV6-3	TRBJ2-7	CASSYEGYEQYF
15	TRBV29-1	TRBJ2-3	CSVGPGGLAADTQYF
14	TRBV7-9	TRBJ2-7	CASSPLLSSYEQYF
16	TRBV2	TRBJ2-5	CASSEIAGGPQETQYF
14	TRBV29-1	TRBJ1-1	CSVDSSGSNTEAFF
11	TRBV29-1	TRBJ1-1	CSVEVAFEAFF
16	TRBV20-1	TRBJ1-4	CSARVDSAGLTEKLFF